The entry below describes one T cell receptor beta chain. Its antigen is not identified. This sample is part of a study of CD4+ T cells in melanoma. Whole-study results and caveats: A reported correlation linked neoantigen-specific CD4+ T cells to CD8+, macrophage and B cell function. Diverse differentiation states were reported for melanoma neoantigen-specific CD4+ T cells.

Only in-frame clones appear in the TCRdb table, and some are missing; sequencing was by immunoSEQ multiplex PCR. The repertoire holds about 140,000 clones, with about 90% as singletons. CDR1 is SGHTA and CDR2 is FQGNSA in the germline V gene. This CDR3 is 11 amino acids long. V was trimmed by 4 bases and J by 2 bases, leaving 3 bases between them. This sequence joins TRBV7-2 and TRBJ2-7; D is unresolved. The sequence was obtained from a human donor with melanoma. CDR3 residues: CASSYAYEQYF. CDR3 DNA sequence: TGTGCCAGCAGCTACGCCTACGAGCAGTACTTC.